A single sample gave rise to the 27 T cell receptor beta chains below, sequenced in a study of circulating tumor DNA in untreated peripheral T-cell lymphoma. Produced via immunoSEQ multiplex PCR; TCRdb's table is partial and in-frame only. The sample includes 5,000 to 7,500 clones, roughly 77% of them seen just once. Input material: tumor tissue. These receptors came from a human donor with peripheral T-cell lymphoma.

This clone was seen only a few times. This chain joins TRBV6-8 and TRBJ1-3; no clear D gene. Trimming removed 4 bases from V and 0 bases from J, with 10 bases in between. In germline, CDR1 is MNHGY, CDR2 SAAAGT. The CDR3 totals 15 residues. CDR3 in amino acids: CASSSAGNSGNTIYF. CDR3 sequence (DNA): TGTGCCAGCAGTTCTGCCGGGAACTCTGGAAACACCATATATTTT.

The chain links TRBV28 to TRBJ1-2, with a possible D match to TRBD1 (5 bases). Germline CDR1 is MDHEN and CDR2 is SYDVKM. The CDR3 length is 13 residues. V was pared by 5 bases and J by 8 bases, with 15 bases between. CDR3 in amino acids: CASSPPTGTGYTF. CDR3 DNA sequence: TGTGCCAGCAGTCCCCCGACCGGGACCGGCTACACCTTC.

A remark on this clone: A read error may produce the germline difference seen at one junction end. Residues arising from an ambiguous or unread base are written as X. The chain is built from TRBV18 and TRBJ1-1; a weak D match, TRBD1 (5 bases). The CDR3 contains 13 residues. Per the germline V gene, CDR1 is KGHSH and CDR2 is LQKENI. In DNA, the CDR3 is TGTGCCAGCTYACCACGGGGCAACACTGAAGCTTTCTTT. This translates into CASXPRGNTEAFF.

The CDR3 DNA reads as TGCAGCGCCAAAGGGTTAGGTTCTGCTGAAGCTTTCTTT. Protein sequence: CSAKGLGSAEAFF. The rearrangement uses TRBV29-1 and TRBJ1-1; D not resolved. The CDR3 is 13 amino acids. Germline CDR1 SQVTM, CDR2 ANQGSEA. V dropped 7 bases and J dropped 6 bases, with 18 bases sitting between them.

The chain has TRBV12-5 and TRBJ1-2, with a weak D call TRBD1 (5 bases). Germline CDR1 is LGHNT and CDR2 is FRNRAP. Trimming took off 6 bases at V and 4 bases at J, with 9 bases between the two ends. The CDR3 covers 12 residues. The CDR3 sequence: CASGRDGYGYTF. DNA for the CDR3: TGTGCTAGTGGACGGGACGGCTATGGCTACACCTTC.

V and J are TRBV6-8 and TRBJ2-1; no firm D call. Germline lookup yields CDR1 MNHGY and CDR2 SAAAGT. Trimming removed 10 bases from V and 2 bases from J, with 12 bases in between. The CDR3 extends over 13 amino acids. The CDR3 loop reads CAITLGPYNEQFF. DNA of the CDR3: TGTGCCATCACCCTAGGCCCCTACAATGAGCAGTTCTTC.

V usage is TRBV28 and J usage is TRBJ1-3; D is unclear. This CDR3 spans 15 amino acids. The germline V gene has CDR1 MDHEN and CDR2 SYDVKM. V gave up 3 bases and J gave up 1 base, with 10 bases separating them. DNA of the CDR3: TGTGCCAGCAGTTTGAGTCTGAATTCTGGAAACACCATATATTTT. Its protein is CASSLSLNSGNTIYF.

The sample holds one count of this clone. The chain recombines TRBV19 with TRBJ1-2; no clear D. The V gene lost 1 base and the J gene lost 8 bases, with 11 bases spanning the gap. The CDR3 length is 13 residues. Germline CDR1 and CDR2: LNHDA and SQIVND (reference sequence). CDR3: CASSIGNSLGYTF. CDR3 bases: TGTGCCAGTAGTATAGGGAACAGCCTCGGCTACACCTTC.

The V call is TRBV28, the J call TRBJ1-2; 7 bases fit TRBD1. Per germline, CDR1 MDHEN and CDR2 SYDVKM. V gave up 0 bases and J gave up 8 bases; unmatched junction bases: 12. The CDR3 length is 16 residues. The CDR3 bases are TGTGCCAGCAGTTTATGGGGCAGGGGGAGAGCTAAGGGCTACACCTTC. Encoded protein: CASSLWGRGRAKGYTF.

This sequence joins TRBV29-1 and TRBJ2-5; TRBD2 aligns across 11 bases. This CDR3 is 15 amino acids long. J gave up 5 bases and V 2 bases, and 7 bases lay outside the gene matches. The V gene's germline CDR1 is SQVTM and CDR2 ANQGSEA. As DNA, the CDR3 is TGCAGCGTTGAATTCCCTAGCGGGGGGTGGGAGACCCAGTACTTC. Translating gives CSVEFPSGGWETQYF.

The V call is TRBV11-3, the J call TRBJ2-4, with D maybe TRBD1 (5 bases). The CDR3 extends over 15 amino acids. Germline CDR1 and CDR2: SGHNT and YENEEA. Trimming cost V 1 base and J 0 bases, with 7 bases left between them. This CDR3 reads CASSLGQIAKNIQYF. CDR3 nucleotides: TGTGCCAGCAGCTTAGGACAGATAGCCAAAAACATTCAGTACTTC.

A few counts support this clone. V gene TRBV6-8 combines with J gene TRBJ1-1; maybe TRBD1 (5 bases). Germline CDR1 is MNHGY and CDR2 is SAAAGT. This CDR3 is built from 14 residues. Trimming removed 4 bases at V and 3 bases at J, with 12 bases between. The CDR3 bases are TGTGCCAGCAGTTTAACAGGAGGGGACACTGAAGCTTTCTTT. It encodes CASSLTGGDTEAFF.

As DNA, the CDR3 is TGTGCCAGTAGTATAGCCAGGGAGGGTGAAAAACTGTTTTTT. Encoded protein: CASSIAREGEKLFF. The V call is TRBV19, the J call TRBJ1-4; D is perhaps TRBD1 (5 bases). Germline assignment: CDR1 LNHDA and CDR2 SQIVND (reference sequence). The V end lost 1 base, the J end lost 7 bases, and 10 bases lay between the germline ends. This CDR3 comprises 14 residues.

This clone was detected only a few times. The CDR3 DNA is TGTGCCAGCTCGCCGAACGAGAACACTGAAGCTTTCTTT. Its protein is CASSPNENTEAFF. The rearrangement links TRBV18 to TRBJ1-1, with D uncertain. The CDR3 is made up of 13 amino acids. V lost 6 bases, J lost 1 base, and 9 bases lay in between. CDR1 is KGHSH, CDR2 LQKENI, per germline.

V and J are TRBV11-3 and TRBJ1-1, with 7 nucleotides matching TRBD1. This CDR3 is 16 amino acids long. J gave up 5 bases and V 5 bases, and 14 bases lay outside the gene matches. In germline, CDR1 is SGHNT, CDR2 YENEEA. The CDR3: CASSPETGKVGTEAFF. The DNA for the CDR3 is TGTGCCAGCAGCCCCGAGACAGGGAAGGTGGGGACTGAAGCTTTCTTT.

There are a few counts of this clone. The rearrangement joins TRBV6-8 to TRBJ2-1; TRBD2 is a possible D gene (5 bases). Trimming removed 5 bases at V and 0 bases at J, with 14 bases between. The CDR3 loop spans 16 amino acids. Germline V gene lookup returns CDR1 MNHGY and CDR2 SAAAGT. In DNA form, the CDR3 reads TGTGCCAGCAGTGACCGTCTAGGGAGCTCCTACAATGAGCAGTTCTTC. The encoded protein is CASSDRLGSSYNEQFF.

The rearrangement joins TRBV2 to TRBJ1-1; no definite D call. This CDR3 contains 12 residues. V was clipped by 3 bases and J by 4 bases, with 6 bases between them. Germline CDR1 SNHLY, CDR2 FYNNEI. CDR3 in DNA: TGTGCCAGCAGTGATGCGGGCACTGAAGCTTTCTTT. Protein: CASSDAGTEAFF.

The chain couples TRBV10-2 to TRBJ1-2, with 8 bases matching TRBD1. Germline V gives CDR1 WSHSY, CDR2 SAAADI. This CDR3 is built from 12 residues. The CDR3 DNA reads as TGCGCAGCTACAGGGGGTAATTATGGCTACACCTTC. This sequence encodes CAATGGNYGYTF.

The chain couples TRBV6-8 to TRBJ2-5; 9 bases match TRBD2. The CDR3 contains 18 residues. Germline V gene data show CDR1 as MNHGY and CDR2 as SAAAGT. V dropped 0 bases and J dropped 4; count of bases not matched to a gene: 12. The CDR3 loop reads CASSYSKASGVRGETQYF. In DNA form, the CDR3 reads TGTGCCAGCAGTTACTCGAAGGCTAGCGGGGTGCGGGGAGAGACCCAGTACTTC.

The chain carries TRBV18 and TRBJ1-6; D not resolved. The CDR3 contains 15 residues. V was clipped by 3 bases and J by 3 bases, with 9 bases between them. Germline CDR1 and CDR2: KGHSH and LQKENI. DNA of the CDR3: TGTGCCAGCTCACCCGACGATCTCTATAATTCACCCCTCCACTTT. This encodes CASSPDDLYNSPLHF.

The J gene is TRBJ2-1, the V gene TRBV22-1; TRBD2 was called by the table and not checked on the DNA. TRBV22-1 is shown as a pseudogene. CDR3 length: 16 amino acids. The CDR3, as DNA: TGTGCCAGCAGTTACCCCGGCGGGGGCAATTACAATGAGCAGTTCTTC. As protein: CASSYPGGGNYNEQFF.

Only one count was recorded for this clone. The chain uses TRBV11-3 and TRBJ1-4; the D gene is possibly TRBD1 (5 bases). The CDR3 is 15 amino acids. Trimming took 1 base from V and 4 from J, leaving 10 bases between them. Germline lookup yields CDR1 SGHNT and CDR2 YENEEA. CDR3 sequence (DNA): TGTGCCAGCAGCTTAGGCGGGGGGTTTAATGAAAAACTGTTTTTT. This gives the protein CASSLGGGFNEKLFF.

V usage is TRBV1 and J usage is TRBJ2-1. TRBV1 is described as a pseudogene. The CDR3 is 13 amino acids. The CDR3 here is CASSQDPNWEQFF. Written as DNA, the CDR3 is TGCGCCAGCAGCCAAGACCCCAATTGGGAGCAGTTCTTC.

The rearrangement joins TRBV6-7 to TRBJ1-5, with 12 bases aligning to TRBD1. TRBV6-7 is designated an ORF whose function remains uncertain. This CDR3 is built from 15 residues. Trimming took 5 bases from V and 7 from J; bases not matched to a gene: 6. CDR3 sequence: CASSAPGQGAQPQHF. CDR3 coding DNA: TGTGCCAGCAGTGCTCCGGGACAGGGGGCCCAGCCCCAGCATTTT.

The chain employs TRBV4-1 and TRBJ2-7; D call uncertain. The V gene's germline CDR1 is MGHRA and CDR2 YSYEKL. Trimming took off 0 bases at V and 7 bases at J, with 7 bases between the two ends. The CDR3 is made up of 12 amino acids. The CDR3 is CASSQDYVEQYF. The CDR3 DNA sequence: TGCGCCAGCAGCCAAGATTACGTAGAGCAGTACTTC.

The chain carries TRBV7-2 and TRBJ1-2; possibly TRBD1 for D (6 bases). Germline V gene lookup returns CDR1 SGHTA and CDR2 FQGNSA. Between the trimmed V and J ends, which lost 3 bases and 5 bases, there was a span of 16 bases. The CDR3 has 15 amino acids. This CDR3 is CASSLMDRGGYGYTF. The DNA of the CDR3 is TGTGCCAGCAGCTTGATGGACAGAGGAGGATATGGCTACACCTTC. Combining the CDR3 with reference TRBV7-2 and TRBJ1-2 gives the whole variable domain GAGVSQSPSNKVTEKGKDVELRCDPISGHTALYWYRQSLGQGLEFLIYFQGNSAPDKSGLPSDRFSAERTGGSVSTLTIQRTQQEDSAVYLCASSLMDRGGYGYTFGSGTRLTVV.

The rearrangement links TRBV7-6 to TRBJ2-4; the match to TRBD1 covers 9 bases. The CDR3 is made up of 15 amino acids. J was trimmed by 9 bases and V by 5 bases; bases with no gene match: 11. The V gene's germline CDR1 is SGHVS and CDR2 FNYEAQ. The CDR3 coding sequence is TGTGCCAGCAGCCCAGCACCGGGACAGGGAACCATTCAGTACTTC. Its translation is CASSPAPGQGTIQYF.